This TCR beta chain was documented in a study of graft-versus-host responses after intestinal transplantation. General study points: With peak circulating GvH clone levels came an association with early post-transplant HvG declines.

On this clone: As yet, its antigen is unknown.

TCRdb's copy holds only in-frame clones and misses some; the assay was immunoSEQ multiplex PCR. The table has more than 65,000 clones, roughly 91% seen once; the top ten hold about 1.3%. Germline assignment: CDR1 SGDLS and CDR2 YYNGEE. Losses at the gene ends were 3 bases for V and 2 bases for J; bases not matched to a gene: 5. This CDR3 contains 14 residues. Sample: unstimulated CD8+ T cells sorted from spleen or lymph node cells, taken before intestinal transplant. The rearrangement uses TRBV9 and TRBJ2-7; 7 bases match TRBD2. The receptor was isolated from a human donor who received an intestinal transplant. The DNA of the CDR3 is TGTGCCAGCAGCGCCAGCGGGGCGGCCTACGAGCAGTACTTC. Its translation: CASSASGAAYEQYF.